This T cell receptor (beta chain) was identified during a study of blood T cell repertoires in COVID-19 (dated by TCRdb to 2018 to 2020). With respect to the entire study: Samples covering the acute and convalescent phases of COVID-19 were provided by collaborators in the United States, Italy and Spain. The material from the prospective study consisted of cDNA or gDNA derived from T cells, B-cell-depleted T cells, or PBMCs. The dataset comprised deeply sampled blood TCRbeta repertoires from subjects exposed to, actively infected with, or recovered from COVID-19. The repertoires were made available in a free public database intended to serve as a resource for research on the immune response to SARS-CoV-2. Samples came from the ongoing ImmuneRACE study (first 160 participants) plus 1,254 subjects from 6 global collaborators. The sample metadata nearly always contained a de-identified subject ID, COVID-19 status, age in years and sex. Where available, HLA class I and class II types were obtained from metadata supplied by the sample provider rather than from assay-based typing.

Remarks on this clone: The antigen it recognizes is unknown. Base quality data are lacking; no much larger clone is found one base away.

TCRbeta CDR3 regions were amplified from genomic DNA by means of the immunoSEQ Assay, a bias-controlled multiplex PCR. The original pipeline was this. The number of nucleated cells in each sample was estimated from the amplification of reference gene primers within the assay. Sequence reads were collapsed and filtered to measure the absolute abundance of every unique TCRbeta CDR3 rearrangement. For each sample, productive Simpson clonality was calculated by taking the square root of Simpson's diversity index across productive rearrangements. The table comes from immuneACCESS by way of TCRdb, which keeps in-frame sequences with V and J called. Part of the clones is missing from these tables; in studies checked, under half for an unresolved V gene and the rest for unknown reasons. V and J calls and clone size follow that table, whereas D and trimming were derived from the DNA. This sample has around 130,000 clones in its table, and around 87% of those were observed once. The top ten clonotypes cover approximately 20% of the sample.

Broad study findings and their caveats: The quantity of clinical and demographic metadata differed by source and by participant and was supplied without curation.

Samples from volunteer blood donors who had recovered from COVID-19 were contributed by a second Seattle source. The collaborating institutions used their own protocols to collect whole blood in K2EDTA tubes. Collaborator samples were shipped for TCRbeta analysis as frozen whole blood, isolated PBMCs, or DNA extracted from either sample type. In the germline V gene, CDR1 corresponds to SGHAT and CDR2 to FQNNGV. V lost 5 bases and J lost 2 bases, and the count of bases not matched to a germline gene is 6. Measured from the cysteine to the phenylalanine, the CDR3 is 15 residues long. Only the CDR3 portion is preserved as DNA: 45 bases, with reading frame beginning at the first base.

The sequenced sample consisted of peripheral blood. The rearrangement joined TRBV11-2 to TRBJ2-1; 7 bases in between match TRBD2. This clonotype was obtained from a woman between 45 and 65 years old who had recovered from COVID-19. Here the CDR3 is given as CASSRLRGAYNEQFF. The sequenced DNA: TGTGCCAGCAGCAGACTCCGGGGGGCCTACAATGAGCAGTTCTTC.